This is a list of T cell receptor beta chains from one sample in a study of tumor-infiltrating lymphocytes in oesophageal squamous cell carcinoma. TCRdb analysed the PCR reads with MiXCR anew, one entry per CDR3 protein. Altogether some 10,000 distinct CDR3 sequences are present, about 60% being singletons, with the ten largest covering 35%. Material: esophageal tumor tissue. The receptors shown here come from a male donor with esophageal squamous cell carcinoma. The CDR3 runs from the conserved cysteine through the conserved F or W. The D gene is left open where the match is weak. A row's size may be missing; if present it is once, few, many or a size class.

D	size	V	length	J	CDR3	DNA
.	large	TRBV7-7	13	TRBJ2-1	CASSAGTYNEQFF	TGTGCTAGCAGCGCCGGGACTTACAATGAGCAGTTCTTC
.	.	TRBV6-6	12	TRBJ2-7	CATRTETYEQYF	TGTGCCACCCGGACAGAAACCTACGAGCAGTACTTC
TRBD1	.	TRBV7-2	12	TRBJ1-1	CASSFAGGVAFF	TGTGCCAGCAGCTTCGCAGGGGGGGTAGCTTTCTTT
.	once	TRBV11-2	13	TRBJ1-3	CASSFTAENTIYF	TGTGCCAGCAGCTTTACTGCGGAGAACACCATATATTTT
.	.	TRBV7-8	15	TRBJ1-2	CASSLVPGSNYGYTF	TGTGCCAGCAGCTTAGTGCCCGGTTCTAACTATGGCTACACCTTC
.	.	TRBV7-2	15	TRBJ2-3	CASSPLKDSTDTQYF	TGTGCCAGCAGCCCCCTGAAGGATTCCACAGATACGCAGTATTTT
.	.	TRBV12-3/TRBV12-4	13	TRBJ1-1	CASSSGVNTEAFF	TGTGCCAGCAGTTCAGGGGTGAACACTGAAGCTTTCTTT
.	.	TRBV18	16	TRBJ2-7	CASSSGFPGQGAEQYF	TGTGCCAGCTCATCCGGGTTCCCGGGACAAGGTGCCGAGCAGTACTTC
.	.	TRBV6-6	14	TRBJ1-1	CASSAGLLNTEAFF	TGTGCCAGCAGTGCCGGACTATTGAACACTGAAGCTTTCTTT
.	few	TRBV7-9	15	TRBJ2-2	CASSRGAGNTGELFF	TGTGCCAGCAGCCGGGGAGCGGGGAACACCGGGGAGCTGTTTTTT
.	once	TRBV7-6	15	TRBJ2-1	CASSLSGLSVNEQFF	TGTGCCAGCAGCTTATCGGGATTGTCGGTGAATGAGCAGTTCTTC
.	.	TRBV7-2	15	TRBJ2-5	CASSLVHRGGETQYF	TGTGCCAGCAGCTTAGTTCACAGGGGGGGAGAGACCCAGTACTTC
.	few	TRBV7-6	16	TRBJ2-1	CASSADTSSSYNEQFF	TGTGCCAGCAGCGCGGACACTTCGAGCTCCTACAATGAGCAGTTCTTC
TRBD2	.	TRBV7-6	16	TRBJ2-1	CASSLTSGGAPDEQFF	TGTGCCAGCAGCTTGACTAGCGGGGGGGCCCCGGATGAGCAGTTCTTC
.	medium-sized	TRBV4-1	13	TRBJ1-1	CASSRGTNTEAFF	TGCGCCAGCAGCCGGGGGACGAACACTGAAGCTTTCTTT
.	many	TRBV6-1	15	TRBJ2-3	CASGTVADSTDTQYF	TGTGCCAGCGGGACTGTTGCGGATAGCACAGATACGCAGTATTTT
.	once	TRBV20-1	14	TRBJ2-3	CSANGWTSTDTQYF	TGCAGTGCTAATGGGTGGACTAGCACAGATACGCAGTATTTT
.	.	TRBV11-2	14	TRBJ2-1	CASSLEHSYNEQFF	TGTGCCAGCAGCTTAGAACACTCCTACAATGAGCAGTTCTTC
.	once	TRBV10-2	15	TRBJ1-2	CASSDGGPASYGYTF	TGCGCCAGCAGTGATGGGGGACCGGCGTCCTATGGCTACACCTTC
.	.	TRBV7-5	20	TRBJ2-6	CISVPEARPWQGRFAETQYF	.
.	few	TRBV5-3	18	TRBJ2-6	CASSLLTHGYSGANVLTF	TGTGCCAGCAGCTTGCTTACTCACGGATACTCTGGGGCCAACGTCCTGACTTTC
.	.	TRBV7-2	16	TRBJ2-7	CASSLGPGRMNTEAFF	TGTGCCAGCAGCTTAGGTCCGGGACGGATGAACACTGAAGCTTTCTTC